One sample yielded the 30 T cell receptor beta chains listed below, sequenced in a study of T cell changes during pregnancy in multiple sclerosis (dated by TCRdb to about 2019). Preparation of the library involved the immunoSEQ multiplex PCR assay. In its TCRdb copy, this immuneACCESS table keeps in-frame sequences only and misses some clones. Where compared with another copy, unresolved V genes explain less than half of these, and the others have no known cause. This sample gives about 46,000 clones in total; 85% to 95% of them show up just once. Clones ranked in the top ten supply about 0.36% of the sample. The sequencing here drew on CD4+ T cells from peripheral blood mononuclear cells, taken in the second trimester of pregnancy. These receptors were obtained from a female donor in good health, enrolled as a control in a pregnancy study.

The chain links TRBV27 to TRBJ1-2, with D possibly being TRBD1 (6 bases). The CDR3 runs to 13 residues. The germline V gene encodes CDR1 MNHEY and CDR2 SMNVEV (reference sequence). The ends were cut back, 8 bases at V and 3 bases at J, with 13 bases in the middle. CDR3 in DNA: TGTGCCAGCGGCCGGGACACCTACTATGGCTACACCTTC. Translating it yields CASGRDTYYGYTF.

This chain connects TRBV7-2 to TRBJ1-2; D unclear. CDR3 length equals 14 residues. Germline V gene sequence: CDR1 SGHTA, CDR2 FQGNSA. Trimming removed 1 base at V and 4 bases at J, with 10 bases between. CDR3 DNA: TGTGCCAGCAGCTTAGATCGAGGAGCCTATGGCTACACCTTC. Protein: CASSLDRGAYGYTF.

This rearrangement joins TRBV27 to TRBJ1-1; perhaps TRBD1 as D (6 bases). The CDR3 consists of 14 residues. Germline V gives CDR1 MNHEY, CDR2 SMNVEV (reference sequence). V lost 1 base to trimming and J lost 0 bases, with 6 bases between them. The CDR3 spells CASSLYRVNTEAFF. The CDR3 nucleotides are TGTGCCAGCAGTTTATACAGGGTGAACACTGAAGCTTTCTTT.

This chain joins TRBV19 and TRBJ1-5; D may be TRBD1 (6 bases). Deletions cut 5 bases from V and 1 base from J, with 15 bases between. CDR1 LNHDA and CDR2 SQIVND come from the germline V gene (reference sequence). This CDR3 has 16 amino acids. The CDR3 loop is CASSVTPRGSNQPQHF. In DNA, the CDR3 is TGTGCCAGTAGTGTAACCCCCAGGGGCAGCAATCAGCCCCAGCATTTT.

V and J are TRBV9 and TRBJ2-6, with unresolved D. Germline V CDR1 and CDR2: SGDLS, YYNGEE. The CDR3 runs to 16 residues. The ends were cut back, 1 base at V and 0 bases at J, with 8 bases in the middle. The CDR3 is CASSVYGVSGANVLTF. The CDR3, as DNA: TGTGCCAGCAGCGTATATGGAGTCTCTGGGGCCAACGTCCTGACTTTC.

This clone occurred a few times. J is TRBJ1-2 and V is TRBV4-2; D may be TRBD1 (6 bases). Germline V gene data show CDR1 as LGHNA and CDR2 as YNFKEQ. The CDR3 length is 13 residues. The germline V and J ends were trimmed by 6 bases and 4 bases, with 12 bases remaining between them. CDR3 coding DNA: TGTGCCAGCAGTTCCCGACAGGCCTATGGCTACACCTTC. As protein: CASSSRQAYGYTF.

The CDR3 sequence is CASRSEGRGLDEQYF. The CDR3 region has the DNA TGCGCCAGCAGGAGTGAGGGCAGGGGGCTCGACGAGCAGTACTTC. The chain is built from TRBV5-1 and TRBJ2-7; 8 positions agree with TRBD1. V lost 5 bases, J lost 5 bases, and 12 bases stayed unmatched. This CDR3 contains 15 residues. Germline CDR1 and CDR2: SGHRS and YFSETQ.

A single count supports this clone. This rearrangement joins TRBV12-5 to TRBJ1-5; 9 bases are a match to TRBD1. Per the germline V gene, CDR1 is LGHNT and CDR2 is FRNRAP. The CDR3 is 17 amino acids. V lost 0 bases and J lost 2; bases outside the gene matches: 5. The CDR3 sequence is CASGLVLTGGGNQPQHF. The CDR3 coding sequence is TGTGCTAGTGGTTTGGTACTGACAGGGGGGGGCAATCAGCCCCAGCATTTT.

V and J are TRBV11-1 and TRBJ2-2, with 13 bases fitting TRBD2. V was pared by 5 bases and J by 3 bases, with 3 bases of the junction left unmatched. The CDR3 contains 16 residues. The germline V gene encodes CDR1 SGHAT and CDR2 FQDESV (reference sequence). In nucleotides, the CDR3 is TGTGCCAGCAGCCGGACTAGCGGGGGACACACCGGGGAGCTGTTTTTT. Its protein is CASSRTSGGHTGELFF.

The V call is TRBV7-3, the J call TRBJ2-1; TRBD2 aligns across 10 bases. The CDR3 has 15 residues. CDR1 SGHTA and CDR2 FQGTGA come from the germline V gene. The V gene end was trimmed by 2 bases and the J gene end by 7 bases; junction bases not matched to a gene: 5. The CDR3 DNA follows: TGTGCCAGCAGCTTACTAGCGGGGGTGCCGAATGAGCAGTTCTTC. Translating gives CASSLLAGVPNEQFF.

The chain links TRBV6-5 to TRBJ1-1, with D hard to call. The length of the CDR3 is 13 residues. V was shortened by 2 bases and J by 3 bases, with 7 bases between the two germline ends. CDR1 and CDR2 (germline): MNHEY, SVGAGI. As DNA, the CDR3 is TGTGCCAGCAGTTACGGCCTTCACACTGAAGCTTTCTTT. Protein sequence: CASSYGLHTEAFF.

V usage is TRBV7-4 and J usage is TRBJ2-7; D might be TRBD1 (5 bases). The V end was cut by 1 base, the J end by 2 bases, with 18 bases between. CDR3 length equals 17 residues. Germline V gene data show CDR1 as SGHVT and CDR2 as SQSDAQ. CDR3 in DNA: TGTGCCAGCAGCTTAGAAGCAGTCAGGGCCGCTGCCTACGAGCAGTACTTC. Translating it yields CASSLEAVRAAAYEQYF.

The J gene is TRBJ2-3, the V gene TRBV4-3; D call uncertain. Germline CDR1 is LGHNA and CDR2 is YSLEER. CDR3 length: 13 residues. The V end was cut by 4 bases, the J end by 4 bases, with 9 bases between. The CDR3 DNA reads as TGCGCCAGCAGCCTTGCCACAGCAGATACGCAGTATTTT. Protein: CASSLATADTQYF.

The chain joins TRBV9 to TRBJ2-2, with TRBD1 identical over 7 bases. CDR1 and CDR2 (germline): SGDLS, YYNGEE. V trimming: 4 bases; J trimming: 0 bases; junction bases outside the gene matches: 6. CDR3 length equals 16 residues. CDR3 region: CASSTRTGANTGELFF. The CDR3 bases are TGTGCCAGCAGCACCCGGACAGGTGCGAACACCGGGGAGCTGTTTTTT.

The chain has TRBV2 and TRBJ1-1; TRBD1 agrees at 7 bases. Germline V lookup: CDR1 SNHLY, CDR2 FYNNEI. V trimming: 8 bases; J trimming: 8 bases; junction bases outside the gene matches: 11. This CDR3 comprises 13 residues. The CDR3 spells CASGDRVPVEAFF. The CDR3 coding sequence is TGTGCCAGCGGCGACAGGGTCCCAGTAGAAGCTTTCTTT.

The chain joins TRBV7-3 to TRBJ2-1; D may be TRBD2 (6 bases). Trimming left V 4 bases short and J 8 bases short, with 15 bases between. Looked up from germline, CDR1 is SGHTA and CDR2 is FQGTGA. The CDR3 has 14 amino acids. In DNA, the CDR3 is TGTGCCAGCAGCTCGATGCCTACTAGCCATGAGCAGTTCTTC. It encodes CASSSMPTSHEQFF.

V usage is TRBV19 and J usage is TRBJ2-7, with 9 positions matching TRBD1. The CDR3 extends over 15 amino acids. V shed 6 bases and J 3 bases; nucleotides not matched to a gene: 9. Germline assignment: CDR1 LNHDA and CDR2 SQIVND (reference sequence). The CDR3 DNA reads as TGTGCCAGTAGCCATACCAACAGGGGGCACTACGAGCAGTACTTC. Amino acid sequence: CASSHTNRGHYEQYF.

This chain connects TRBV29-1 to TRBJ2-5, with 7 bases that match TRBD2. The CDR3 consists of 12 residues. Trimming at V came to 3 bases and at J to 5 bases, leaving 3 bases not matched to a gene. The germline CDR1 and CDR2 sequences are SQVTM and ANQGSEA. The DNA for the CDR3 is TGCAGCGTTGAGGGGGGGACGGAGACCCAGTACTTC. Encoded protein: CSVEGGTETQYF.

The chain's CDR3 is CASTRDFTEAFF. CDR3 sequence (DNA): TGTGCCAGCACCCGGGACTTCACTGAAGCTTTCTTT. The chain recombines TRBV19 with TRBJ1-1; maybe TRBD1 (5 bases). There are 12 residues in the CDR3. Germline V gene data show CDR1 as LNHDA and CDR2 as SQIVND (reference sequence). V was shortened by 9 bases and J by 4 bases, with 12 bases between the two germline ends.

This chain links TRBV10-1 with TRBJ2-1; TRBD2 agrees at 12 bases. CDR1 and CDR2 (germline): WNHNN, SYGVQD (reference sequence). The trim removed 3 bases at V and 9 bases at J, leaving 6 bases unmatched. The CDR3 totals 15 residues. In nucleotides, the CDR3 is TGCGCCAGCAGTGAAAGCCTAGCGGGGGGGAGTGAGCAGTTCTTC. Translating it yields CASSESLAGGSEQFF.

This chain connects TRBV4-3 to TRBJ1-2; no clear D gene. CDR1 and CDR2 from the germline V gene are LGHNA and YSLEER. CDR3 length: 14 residues. V lost 0 bases and J lost 5, with 10 bases in between. CDR3 coding DNA: TGCGCCAGCAGCCAAGATGCGACAAGTTATGGCTACACCTTC. It codes for CASSQDATSYGYTF.

The chain recombines TRBV18 with TRBJ1-1; maybe TRBD1 (6 bases). The CDR3 extends over 14 amino acids. The V end lost 3 bases, the J end lost 7 bases, and 15 bases lay between the germline ends. CDR1 and CDR2 from the germline V gene are KGHSH and LQKENI. The CDR3 loop is CASSPSGGRNEAFF. The CDR3 DNA sequence: TGTGCCAGCTCACCCTCCGGGGGGCGTAATGAAGCTTTCTTT. Looking up the rest from reference TRBV18 and TRBJ1-1 gives the full variable domain: NAGVMQNPRHLVRRRGQEARLRCSPMKGHSHVYWYRQLPEEGLKFMVYLQKENIIDESGMPKERFSAEFPKEGPSILRIQQVVRGDSAAYFCASSPSGGRNEAFFGQGTRLTVV.

The V and J genes are TRBV6-5 and TRBJ1-5, with 8 positions matching TRBD1. V shed 7 bases, J shed 6 bases, and the junction held 11 bases outside the gene matches. Germline V gene sequence: CDR1 MNHEY, CDR2 SVGAGI. This CDR3 contains 15 residues. The CDR3 sequence is CASTPQGAPVQPQHF. CDR3 nucleotides: TGTGCCAGCACCCCCCAGGGGGCGCCGGTTCAGCCCCAGCATTTT.

The chain combines TRBV6-1 with TRBJ2-3, with TRBD1 matching over 8 bases. The CDR3 length is 15 residues. The V gene end was trimmed by 6 bases and the J gene end by 2 bases; junction bases not matched to a gene: 7. The germline gives CDR1 MNHNS, CDR2 SASEGT. DNA of the CDR3: TGTGCCAGCAGCCCGGGACAGGACCCCACAGATACGCAGTATTTT. The encoded protein is CASSPGQDPTDTQYF.

V and J are TRBV30 and TRBJ1-2; D unresolved. CDR1 and CDR2 from the germline V gene are GTSNPN and SVGIG (reference sequence). V lost 2 bases and J lost 8, with 12 bases in between. CDR3 length: 12 residues. The CDR3 DNA sequence: TGTGCCTGGAGTTCATCATACTCGGGCTACACCTTC. Its translation: CAWSSSYSGYTF.

V gene TRBV4-1 combines with J gene TRBJ1-1; the D gene is possibly TRBD1 (5 bases). The V gene lost 5 bases and the J gene lost 1 base, with 8 bases spanning the gap. Germline V lookup: CDR1 MGHRA, CDR2 YSYEKL. CDR3 length: 13 residues. CDR3 residues: CASSYDRNTEAFF. The CDR3 DNA reads as TGCGCCAGCAGCTACGACAGGAACACTGAAGCTTTCTTT.

This clone came up once. The rearrangement links TRBV30 to TRBJ2-3; D may be TRBD1 (6 bases). Germline loops: CDR1 GTSNPN, CDR2 SVGIG (reference sequence). The CDR3 spans 13 residues. Between the trimmed V and J ends, which lost 5 bases and 4 bases, there was a span of 13 bases. DNA for the CDR3: TGTGCCTGGGAGTTGGGGGCCCCAGATACGCAGTATTTT. Translated, it gives CAWELGAPDTQYF.

The chain carries TRBV7-2 and TRBJ2-1, with D possibly matching TRBD1 (6 bases). With 2 bases removed from V and 2 bases from J, the gap between germline ends came to 10 bases. The CDR3 totals 15 residues. Germline values: CDR1 SGHTA, CDR2 FQGNSA. The CDR3 region has the DNA TGTGCCAGCAGCTTATCAGGGGCAACCTACAATGAGCAGTTCTTC. This sequence encodes CASSLSGATYNEQFF.

The chain is built from TRBV5-1 and TRBJ2-7, with D possibly TRBD2 on 6 matching bases. This CDR3 comprises 15 residues. Germline V CDR1 and CDR2: SGHRS, YFSETQ. V shed 1 base and J shed 0 bases, with 11 bases lying between them. The CDR3 DNA is TGCGCCAGCAGCTTGCCGGGGGTAAGCTCCTACGAGCAGTACTTC. As protein: CASSLPGVSSYEQYF.

The V and J genes are TRBV10-3 and TRBJ1-2; 8 nucleotides match TRBD1. CDR3 length: 13 residues. Per the germline V gene, CDR1 is ENHRY and CDR2 is SYGVKD. V shed 10 bases, J shed 2 bases, and the junction held 6 bases outside the gene matches. In nucleotides, the CDR3 is TGTGCCAACGGACAGGGACCCAACTATGGCTACACCTTC. It specifies CANGQGPNYGYTF.